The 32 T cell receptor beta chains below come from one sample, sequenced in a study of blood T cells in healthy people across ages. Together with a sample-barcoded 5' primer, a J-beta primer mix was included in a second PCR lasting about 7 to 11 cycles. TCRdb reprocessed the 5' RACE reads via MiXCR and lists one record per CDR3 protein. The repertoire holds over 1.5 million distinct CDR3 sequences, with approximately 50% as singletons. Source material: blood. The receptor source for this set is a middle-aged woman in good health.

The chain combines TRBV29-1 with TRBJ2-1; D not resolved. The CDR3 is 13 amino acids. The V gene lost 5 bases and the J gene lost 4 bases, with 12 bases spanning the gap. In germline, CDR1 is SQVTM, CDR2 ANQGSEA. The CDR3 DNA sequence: TGCAGCGTTTCGGGCAACGAATACAATGAGCAGTTCTTC. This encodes CSVSGNEYNEQFF.

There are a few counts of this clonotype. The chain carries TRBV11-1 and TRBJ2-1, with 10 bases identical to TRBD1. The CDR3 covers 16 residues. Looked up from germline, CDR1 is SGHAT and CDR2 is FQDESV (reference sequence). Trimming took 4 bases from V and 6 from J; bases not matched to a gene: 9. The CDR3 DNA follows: TGTGCCAGCAGCTCTCTAGGGACAGGGGATTCCAATGAGCAGTTCTTC. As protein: CASSSLGTGDSNEQFF.

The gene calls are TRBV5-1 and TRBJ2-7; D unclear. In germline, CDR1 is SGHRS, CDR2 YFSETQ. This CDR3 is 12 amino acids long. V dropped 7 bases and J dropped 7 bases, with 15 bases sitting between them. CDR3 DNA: TGCGCCAGCCTCAATGGCTGGAATGAGCAGTACTTC. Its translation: CASLNGWNEQYF.

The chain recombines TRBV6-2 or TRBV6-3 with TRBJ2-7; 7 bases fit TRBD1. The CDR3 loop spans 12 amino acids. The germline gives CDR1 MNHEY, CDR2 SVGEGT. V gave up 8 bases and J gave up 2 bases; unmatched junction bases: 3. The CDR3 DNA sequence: TGTGCCAGCCGGGACAGCACCTACGAGCAGTACTTC. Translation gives CASRDSTYEQYF.

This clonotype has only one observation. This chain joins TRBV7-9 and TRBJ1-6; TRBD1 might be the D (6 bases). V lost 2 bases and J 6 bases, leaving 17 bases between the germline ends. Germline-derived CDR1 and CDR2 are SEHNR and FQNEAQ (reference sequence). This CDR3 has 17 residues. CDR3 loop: CASSLPQGPLANSPLHF. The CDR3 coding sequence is TGTGCCAGCAGCTTACCCCAGGGGCCGCTCGCTAATTCACCCCTCCACTTT.

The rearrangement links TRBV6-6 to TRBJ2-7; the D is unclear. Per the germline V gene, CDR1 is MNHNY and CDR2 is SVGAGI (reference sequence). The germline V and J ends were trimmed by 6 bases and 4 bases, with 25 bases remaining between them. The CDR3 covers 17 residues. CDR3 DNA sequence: TGTGCCAGCAGCCTCAGTCATGGTGACATTGGTTCATACGAGCAGTACTTC. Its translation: CASSLSHGDIGSYEQYF.

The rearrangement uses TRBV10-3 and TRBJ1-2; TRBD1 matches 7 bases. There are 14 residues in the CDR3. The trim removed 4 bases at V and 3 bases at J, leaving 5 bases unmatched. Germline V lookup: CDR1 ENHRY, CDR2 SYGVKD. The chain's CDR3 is CAISGQGGDYGYTF. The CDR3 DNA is TGTGCCATCAGTGGTCAGGGGGGTGACTATGGCTACACCTTC.

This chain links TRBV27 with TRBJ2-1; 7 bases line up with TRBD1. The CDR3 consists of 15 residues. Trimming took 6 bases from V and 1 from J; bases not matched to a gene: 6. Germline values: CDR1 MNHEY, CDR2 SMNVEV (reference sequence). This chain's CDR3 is CASSQNRGSYNEQFF. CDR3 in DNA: TGTGCCAGCAGCCAGAACAGGGGTTCCTACAATGAGCAGTTCTTC.

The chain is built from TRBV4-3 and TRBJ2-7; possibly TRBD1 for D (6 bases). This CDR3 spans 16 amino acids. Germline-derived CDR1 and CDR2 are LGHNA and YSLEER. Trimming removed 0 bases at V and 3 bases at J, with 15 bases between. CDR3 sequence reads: CASSQDLGKGDYEQYF. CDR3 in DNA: TGCGCCAGCAGCCAAGATCTTGGCAAGGGGGACTACGAGCAGTACTTC.

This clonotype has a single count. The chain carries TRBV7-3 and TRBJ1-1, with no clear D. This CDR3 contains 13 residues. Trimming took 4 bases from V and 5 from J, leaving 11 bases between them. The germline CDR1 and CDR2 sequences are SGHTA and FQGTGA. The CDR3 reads CASSSNMGTEAFF. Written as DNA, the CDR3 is TGTGCCAGCAGCTCCAACATGGGGACTGAAGCTTTCTTT.

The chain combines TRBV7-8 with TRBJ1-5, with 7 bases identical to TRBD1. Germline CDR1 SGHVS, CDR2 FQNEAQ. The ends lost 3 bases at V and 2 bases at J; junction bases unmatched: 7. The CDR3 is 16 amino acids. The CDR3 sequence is CASSLGQGEGNQPQHF. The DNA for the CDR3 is TGTGCCAGCAGCTTGGGGCAGGGGGAGGGCAATCAGCCCCAGCATTTT. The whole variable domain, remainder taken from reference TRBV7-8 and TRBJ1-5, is GAGVSQSPRYKVAKRGQDVALRCDPISGHVSLFWYQQALGQGPEFLTYFQNEAQLDKSGLPSDRFFAERPEGSVSTLKIQRTQQEDSAVYLCASSLGQGEGNQPQHFGDGTRLSIL.

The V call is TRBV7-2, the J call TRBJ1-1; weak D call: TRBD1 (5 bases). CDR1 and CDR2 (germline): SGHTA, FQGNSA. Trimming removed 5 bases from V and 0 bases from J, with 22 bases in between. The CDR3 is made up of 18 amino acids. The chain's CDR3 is CASSARVGRTKLNTEAFF. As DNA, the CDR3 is TGTGCCAGCAGCGCAAGGGTGGGACGGACTAAACTGAACACTGAAGCTTTCTTT.

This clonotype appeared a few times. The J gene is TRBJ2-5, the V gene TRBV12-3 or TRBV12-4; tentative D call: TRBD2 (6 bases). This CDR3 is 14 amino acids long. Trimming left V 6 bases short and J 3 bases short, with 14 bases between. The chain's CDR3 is CASRNGGVEETQYF. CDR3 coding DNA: TGTGCCAGCAGAAACGGAGGGGTAGAAGAGACCCAGTACTTC.

The CDR3: CASSHEDRSNSPLHF. The CDR3 DNA reads TGTGCCAGCAGCCACGAAGACAGGAGTAATTCACCCCTCCACTTT. The V and J genes are TRBV3-1 and TRBJ1-6; maybe TRBD1 (6 bases). The CDR3 has 15 residues. Germline CDR1 LGHDT, CDR2 YNNKEL (reference sequence). Trimming left V 3 bases short and J 6 bases short, with 12 bases between.

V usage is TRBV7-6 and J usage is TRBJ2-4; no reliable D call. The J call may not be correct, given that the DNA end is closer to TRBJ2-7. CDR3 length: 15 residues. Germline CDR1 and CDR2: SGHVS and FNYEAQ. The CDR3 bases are TGTGCCAGCAGCTTAGAAGGGATCCCCGCCTACGAGCAGTACTTC. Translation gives CASSLEGIPAYEQYF.

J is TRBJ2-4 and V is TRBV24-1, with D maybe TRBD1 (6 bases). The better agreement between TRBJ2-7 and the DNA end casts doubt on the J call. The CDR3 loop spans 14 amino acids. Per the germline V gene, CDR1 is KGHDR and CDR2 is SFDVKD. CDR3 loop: CATSDTSTGDEQYF. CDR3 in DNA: TGTGCCACCAGTGATACCTCGACAGGAGACGAGCAGTACTTC.

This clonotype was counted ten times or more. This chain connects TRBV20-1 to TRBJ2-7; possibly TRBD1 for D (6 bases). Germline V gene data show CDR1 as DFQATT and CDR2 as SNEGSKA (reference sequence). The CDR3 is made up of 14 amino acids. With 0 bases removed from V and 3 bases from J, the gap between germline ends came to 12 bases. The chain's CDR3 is CSARDPQGSYEQYF. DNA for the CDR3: TGCAGTGCTAGAGATCCTCAGGGGAGCTACGAGCAGTACTTC.

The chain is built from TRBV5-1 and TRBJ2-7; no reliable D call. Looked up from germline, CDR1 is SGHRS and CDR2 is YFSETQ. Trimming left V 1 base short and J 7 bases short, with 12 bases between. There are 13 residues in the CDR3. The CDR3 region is CASSLIPDGEQYF. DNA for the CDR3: TGCGCCAGCAGCTTGATCCCGGATGGGGAGCAGTACTTC. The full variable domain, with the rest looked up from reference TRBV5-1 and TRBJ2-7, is KAGVTQTPRYLIKTRGQQVTLSCSPISGHRSVSWYQQTPGQGLQFLFEYFSETQRNKGNFPGRFSGRQFSNSRSEMNVSTLELGDSALYLCASSLIPDGEQYFGPGTRLTVT.

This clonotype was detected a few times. The CDR3 DNA follows: TGCGCCAGCAGCAAGACAGGTTATAATTCACCCCTCCACTTT. Protein product: CASSKTGYNSPLHF. The rearrangement links TRBV5-1 to TRBJ1-6, with D perhaps TRBD1 (6 bases). The CDR3 covers 14 residues. In germline, CDR1 is SGHRS, CDR2 YFSETQ. Trimming left V 4 bases short and J 4 bases short, with 9 bases between. Full variable domain (outside the CDR3, taken from reference TRBV5-1 and TRBJ1-6): KAGVTQTPRYLIKTRGQQVTLSCSPISGHRSVSWYQQTPGQGLQFLFEYFSETQRNKGNFPGRFSGRQFSNSRSEMNVSTLELGDSALYLCASSKTGYNSPLHFGNGTRLTVT.

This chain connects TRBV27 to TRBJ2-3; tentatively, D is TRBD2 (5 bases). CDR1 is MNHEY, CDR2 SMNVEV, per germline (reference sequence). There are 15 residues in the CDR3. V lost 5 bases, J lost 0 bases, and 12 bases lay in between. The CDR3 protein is CASSIRTGSTDTQYF. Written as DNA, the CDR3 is TGTGCCAGCAGTATTAGAACGGGGAGCACAGATACGCAGTATTTT.

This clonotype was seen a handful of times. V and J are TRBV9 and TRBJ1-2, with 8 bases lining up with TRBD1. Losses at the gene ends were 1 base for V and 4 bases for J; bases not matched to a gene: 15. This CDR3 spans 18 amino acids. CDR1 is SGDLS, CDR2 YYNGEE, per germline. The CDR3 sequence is CASSVHFQHGQGSYGYTF. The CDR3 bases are TGTGCCAGCAGCGTACATTTTCAACATGGACAGGGAAGCTATGGCTACACCTTC.

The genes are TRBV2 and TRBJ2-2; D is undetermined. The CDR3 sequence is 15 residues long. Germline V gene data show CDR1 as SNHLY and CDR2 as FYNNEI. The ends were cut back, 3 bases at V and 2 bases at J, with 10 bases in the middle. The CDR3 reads CASSEWPPNTGELFF. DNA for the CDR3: TGTGCCAGCAGTGAGTGGCCCCCAAACACCGGGGAGCTGTTTTTT.

CDR3 nucleotide sequence: TGTGCCAGCAGCGGTAGGGGGGCTCGGGGCACTGAAGCTTTCTTT. This translates into CASSGRGARGTEAFF. V usage is TRBV9 and J usage is TRBJ1-1, with D perhaps TRBD1 (6 bases). The CDR3 is 15 amino acids. Germline loops: CDR1 SGDLS, CDR2 YYNGEE. The V end was cut by 3 bases, the J end by 4 bases, with 16 bases between.

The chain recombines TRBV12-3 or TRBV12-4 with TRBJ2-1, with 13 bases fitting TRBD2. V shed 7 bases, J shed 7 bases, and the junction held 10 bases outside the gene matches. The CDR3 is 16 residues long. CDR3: CASILRLAGGLNEQFF. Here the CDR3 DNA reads TGTGCCAGCATTCTCAGACTAGCGGGGGGCCTTAATGAGCAGTTCTTC.

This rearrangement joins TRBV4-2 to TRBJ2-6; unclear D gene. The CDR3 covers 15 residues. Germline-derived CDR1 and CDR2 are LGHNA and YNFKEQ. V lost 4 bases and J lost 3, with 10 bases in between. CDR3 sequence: CASSPLPGGANVLTF. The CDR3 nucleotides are TGTGCCAGCAGCCCCCTACCTGGTGGGGCCAACGTCCTGACTTTC.

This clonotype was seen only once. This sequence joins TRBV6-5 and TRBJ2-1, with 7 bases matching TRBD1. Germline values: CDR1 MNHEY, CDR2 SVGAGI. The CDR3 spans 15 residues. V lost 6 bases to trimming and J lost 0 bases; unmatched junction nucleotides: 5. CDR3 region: CASRPDRDSYNEQFF. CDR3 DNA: TGTGCCAGCAGACCTGACAGGGACTCCTACAATGAGCAGTTCTTC.

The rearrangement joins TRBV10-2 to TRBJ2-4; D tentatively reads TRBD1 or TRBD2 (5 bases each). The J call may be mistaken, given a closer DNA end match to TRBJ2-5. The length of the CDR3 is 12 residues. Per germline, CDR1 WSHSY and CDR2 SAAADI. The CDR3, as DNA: TGCGCCAGCAGTATAGCGAGGGGGACCCAGTACTTC. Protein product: CASSIARGTQYF.

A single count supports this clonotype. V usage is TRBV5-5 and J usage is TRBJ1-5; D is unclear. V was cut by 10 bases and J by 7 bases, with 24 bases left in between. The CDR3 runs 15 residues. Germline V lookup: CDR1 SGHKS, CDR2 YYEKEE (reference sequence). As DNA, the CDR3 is TGTGCCTCCCCCAGGATAGATGTGGTTTTGCAGCCCCAGCATTTT. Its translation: CASPRIDVVLQPQHF.

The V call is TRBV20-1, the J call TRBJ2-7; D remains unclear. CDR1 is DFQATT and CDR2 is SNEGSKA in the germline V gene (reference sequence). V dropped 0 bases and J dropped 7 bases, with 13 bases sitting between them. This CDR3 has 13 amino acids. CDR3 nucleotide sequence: TGCAGTGCTAGAGATCTCCCCTACAATGAGCAGTACTTC. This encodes CSARDLPYNEQYF.

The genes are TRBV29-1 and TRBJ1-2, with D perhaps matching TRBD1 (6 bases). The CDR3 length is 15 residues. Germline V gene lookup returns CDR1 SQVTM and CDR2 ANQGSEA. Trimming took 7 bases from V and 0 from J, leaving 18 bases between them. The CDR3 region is CSALKQGRANYGYTF. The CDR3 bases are TGCAGCGCCCTCAAACAGGGCCGAGCTAACTATGGCTACACCTTC.

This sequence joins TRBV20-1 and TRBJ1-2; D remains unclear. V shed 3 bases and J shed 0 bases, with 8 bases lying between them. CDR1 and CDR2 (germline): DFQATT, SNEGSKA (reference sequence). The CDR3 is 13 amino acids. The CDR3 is CSASETANYGYTF. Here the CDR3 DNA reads TGCAGTGCTAGCGAAACAGCTAACTATGGCTACACCTTC.

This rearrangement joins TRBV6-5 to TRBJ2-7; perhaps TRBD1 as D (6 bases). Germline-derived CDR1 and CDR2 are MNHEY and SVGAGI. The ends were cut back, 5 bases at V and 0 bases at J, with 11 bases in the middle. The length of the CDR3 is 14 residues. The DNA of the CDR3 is TGTGCCAGCAGTCCGGACAGCCGCTCCTACGAGCAGTACTTC. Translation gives CASSPDSRSYEQYF.